The T cell receptor (beta chain) under discussion was sequenced for a study of neurological immune-mediated disorders. From the 5' RACE reads, TCRdb called clonotypes with MiXCR, one entry per CDR3 protein. The data contain some 21,000 distinct CDR3 sequences, approximately 6.2% of them singletons. Ten or more counts support this clonotype. Volunteers attending a blood bank in Maryland, USA, served as healthy controls. Germline CDR1 reads MNHEY; CDR2 reads SVGAGI. The CDR3 contains 17 residues. Trimming took 0 bases from V and 0 from J, leaving 12 bases between them. The sample was CD8+ T cells from blood. The rearrangement uses TRBV6-5 and TRBJ1-3; D is unclear. This sequence was found in a man aged 18 to 35 in good health. CDR3 DNA: TGTGCCAGCAGTTACTCGGCAGACGGTAGCTCTGGAAACACCATATATTTT. Translation gives CASSYSADGSSGNTIYF.